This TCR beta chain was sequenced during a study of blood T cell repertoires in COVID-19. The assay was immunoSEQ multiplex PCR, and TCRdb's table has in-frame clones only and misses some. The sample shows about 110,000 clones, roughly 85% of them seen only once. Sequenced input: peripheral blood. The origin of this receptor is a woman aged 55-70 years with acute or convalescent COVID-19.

The CDR3 region is CASSTEDTQYF. The CDR3, as DNA: TGTGCCAGCAGCACAGAGGATACGCAGTATTTT. This chain joins TRBV7-9 and TRBJ2-3; D not certain. V was cut by 5 bases and J by 6 bases, with 6 bases left in between. This CDR3 region has 11 residues. Germline V gene sequence: CDR1 SEHNR, CDR2 FQNEAQ (reference sequence).